The next 22 T cell receptor beta chains were all read from a single sample in a study of siplizumab effects on memory and regulatory T cells. The data were produced by immunoSEQ multiplex PCR, yet TCRdb's version contains in-frame clones alone and is incomplete. Here the sample spans about 91,000 clones, 95% to 97% being singletons. The specimen sequenced was naive CD4+ T cells sorted from blood. The receptors shown here come from a human donor in good health.

The sample holds one count of this clone. The chain recombines TRBV5-4 with TRBJ2-3, with 15 bases lining up with TRBD2. Germline CDR1 reads SGHNT; CDR2 reads YYREEE (reference sequence). V lost 4 bases to trimming and J lost 8 bases; unmatched junction nucleotides: 8. The CDR3 is 16 amino acids. The CDR3 DNA reads as TGTGCCAGCAGCAGTCGGACTAGCGGGGGGGCATCTACGCAGTATTTT. Protein: CASSSRTSGGASTQYF.

The chain combines TRBV5-4 with TRBJ2-3; unclear D gene. CDR3 length equals 16 residues. Trimming removed 0 bases at V and 2 bases at J, with 13 bases between. The germline V gene has CDR1 SGHNT and CDR2 YYREEE (reference sequence). CDR3 coding DNA: TGTGCCAGCAGCTTGGGCCCACTACCAAACACAGATACGCAGTATTTT. It specifies CASSLGPLPNTDTQYF. Combining the CDR3 with reference TRBV5-4 and TRBJ2-3 gives the whole variable domain ETGVTQSPTHLIKTRGQQVTLRCSSQSGHNTVSWYQQALGQGPQFIFQYYREEENGRGNFPPRFSGLQFPNYSSELNVNALELDDSALYLCASSLGPLPNTDTQYFGPGTRLTVL.

The chain is built from TRBV10-2 and TRBJ2-4, with a weak D call TRBD2 (5 bases). The V gene's germline CDR1 is WSHSY and CDR2 SAAADI. The V and J ends lost 0 bases and 0 bases respectively, with 24 bases between them. This CDR3 is built from 21 residues. Here the CDR3 reads CASSESRGRVSNDLAKNIQYF. The CDR3 nucleotides read TGCGCCAGCAGTGAGTCGAGAGGGCGGGTATCCAACGATCTAGCCAAAAACATTCAGTACTTC.

The gene calls are TRBV2 and TRBJ1-2, with 8 bases aligning to TRBD1. J gave up 0 bases and V 2 bases, and 8 bases lay outside the gene matches. Germline lookup yields CDR1 SNHLY and CDR2 FYNNEI. This CDR3 is built from 17 residues. The CDR3 DNA sequence: TGTGCCAGCAGTGAACGGGACAGGAGCTATTCTAACTATGGCTACACCTTC. This codes for CASSERDRSYSNYGYTF.

This sequence joins TRBV5-4 and TRBJ2-5; 7 bases map to TRBD2. The junction had 2 bases not matched to a gene; V was cut back by 1 base and J by 5 bases. Germline assignment: CDR1 SGHNT and CDR2 YYREEE (reference sequence). The length of the CDR3 is 13 residues. In nucleotides, the CDR3 is TGTGCCAGCAGCTTGCCTAGCGGCGAGACCCAGTACTTC. Residues: CASSLPSGETQYF.

The rearrangement links TRBV7-2 to TRBJ1-1; tentative D call: TRBD1 (5 bases). The CDR3 has 15 residues. V was cut by 2 bases and J by 0 bases, with 10 bases left in between. CDR1 is SGHTA, CDR2 FQGNSA, per germline. In DNA form, the CDR3 reads TGTGCCAGCAGCTTATCGACAGCGATGAACACTGAAGCTTTCTTT. This sequence encodes CASSLSTAMNTEAFF. The complete variable domain, with remaining parts taken from reference TRBV7-2 and TRBJ1-1, reads GAGVSQSPSNKVTEKGKDVELRCDPISGHTALYWYRQSLGQGLEFLIYFQGNSAPDKSGLPSDRFSAERTGGSVSTLTIQRTQQEDSAVYLCASSLSTAMNTEAFFGQGTRLTVV.

The V gene is TRBV19, the J gene TRBJ2-2, with TRBD2 matching 8 bases. Per germline, CDR1 LNHDA and CDR2 SQIVND (reference sequence). The trim removed 7 bases at V and 1 base at J, leaving 5 bases unmatched. This CDR3 has 15 residues. The CDR3: CASNRGGLNTGELFF. Written as DNA, the CDR3 is TGTGCCAGTAACCGGGGGGGATTGAACACCGGGGAGCTGTTTTTT.

The chain carries TRBV27 and TRBJ2-2; 7 nucleotides agree with TRBD1. Trimming at V came to 6 bases and at J to 2 bases, leaving 6 bases not matched to a gene. Germline V gives CDR1 MNHEY, CDR2 SMNVEV (reference sequence). The CDR3 length is 15 residues. CDR3 nucleotides: TGTGCCAGCAGGGCCGGGACAGACAACACCGGGGAGCTGTTTTTT. Residues: CASRAGTDNTGELFF.

The chain is built from TRBV29-1 and TRBJ2-1; D uncertain. CDR3 length: 12 residues. Trimming took off 4 bases at V and 1 base at J, with 5 bases between the two ends. The germline V gene has CDR1 SQVTM and CDR2 ANQGSEA. CDR3 sequence: CSVGQSYNEQFF. Here the CDR3 DNA reads TGCAGCGTTGGGCAGTCCTACAATGAGCAGTTCTTC.

The chain links TRBV29-1 to TRBJ1-1; the D is unclear. Germline V gene data show CDR1 as SQVTM and CDR2 as ANQGSEA. V lost 4 bases and J lost 1, with 16 bases in between. The CDR3 extends over 15 amino acids. CDR3 amino acids: CSVGVLMGENTEAFF. CDR3 nucleotides: TGCAGCGTTGGAGTACTGATGGGTGAGAACACTGAAGCTTTCTTT.

V gene TRBV4-1 combines with J gene TRBJ1-5; the match to TRBD1 covers 8 bases. Germline trimming cut 7 bases from V and 0 bases from J; bases unmatched to any gene: 17. The germline CDR1 and CDR2 sequences are MGHRA and YSYEKL. CDR3 length: 19 residues. CDR3 protein: CASTNTYGDRPYSNQPQHF. The CDR3 DNA reads TGCGCCAGCACCAATACATACGGGGACAGGCCTTATAGCAATCAGCCCCAGCATTTT.

The CDR3 DNA is TGTGCCAGCAGCTCGCAGGTTGGGTGGATCACTGAAGCTTTCTTT. It translates to CASSSQVGWITEAFF. V is TRBV7-2 and J is TRBJ1-1; no clear D. The germline V gene encodes CDR1 SGHTA and CDR2 FQGNSA. CDR3 length: 15 residues. V lost 4 bases, J lost 4 bases, and 16 bases lay in between.

This clone was counted a single time. The chain is built from TRBV6-1 and TRBJ1-1; D remains ambiguous. The CDR3 runs 14 residues. CDR1 and CDR2 (germline): MNHNS, SASEGT. Trimming took off 6 bases at V and 4 bases at J, with 15 bases between the two ends. The CDR3 DNA sequence: TGTGCCAGCAGCTCCCTGTGGACGGCCACTGAAGCTTTCTTT. This translates into CASSSLWTATEAFF.

This rearrangement joins TRBV2 to TRBJ1-5, with a possible D match to TRBD1 (5 bases). The germline CDR1 and CDR2 sequences are SNHLY and FYNNEI. V lost 5 bases and J 5 bases, leaving 10 bases between the germline ends. CDR3 size: 13 residues. The CDR3 coding sequence is TGTGCCAGCAGTCCCACGGGGGATCAGCCCCAGCATTTT. This codes for CASSPTGDQPQHF.

The V gene is TRBV11-2, the J gene TRBJ2-2; D may be TRBD1 (5 bases). Germline V gene data show CDR1 as SGHAT and CDR2 as FQNNGV. Trimming left V 1 base short and J 1 base short, with 19 bases between. The CDR3 covers 19 residues. In nucleotides, the CDR3 is TGTGCCAGCAGCTTAGTGTTTGGGTTTTGGACAAGGAACACCGGGGAGCTGTTTTTT. It codes for CASSLVFGFWTRNTGELFF.

This sequence joins TRBV5-1 and TRBJ2-7, with TRBD1 matching 12 bases. This CDR3 has 17 residues. Germline assignment: CDR1 SGHRS and CDR2 YFSETQ. Trimming at V came to 3 bases and at J to 7 bases, leaving 14 bases not matched to a gene. The CDR3 bases are TGCGCCAGCAGCTCGACCCTACCGGGACAGGGGGCGGCTGAGCAGTACTTC. Translated: CASSSTLPGQGAAEQYF.

The CDR3 spells CASSPGTGWTGELFF. The CDR3 region has the DNA TGTGCCAGCAGCCCCGGGACAGGGTGGACCGGGGAGCTGTTTTTT. The chain joins TRBV7-7 to TRBJ2-2, with TRBD1 identical over 9 bases. The CDR3 contains 15 residues. V lost 5 bases to trimming and J lost 5 bases; unmatched junction nucleotides: 6. Germline CDR1 reads SSHAT; CDR2 reads FNYEAQ (reference sequence).

This clone appeared a single time. The rearrangement links TRBV4-3 to TRBJ2-4; TRBD2 aligns across 7 bases. The V and J ends lost 1 base and 8 bases, in that order; junction bases with no gene match: 8. Germline V gene sequence: CDR1 LGHNA, CDR2 YSLEER. There are 15 residues in the CDR3. In nucleotides, the CDR3 is TGCGCCAGCAGCCAAGTGGCTTGGGGAGGGGACATTCAGTACTTC. It is translated as CASSQVAWGGDIQYF.

The V and J genes are TRBV6-5 and TRBJ1-5; D might be TRBD1 (5 bases). The CDR3 loop spans 13 amino acids. Trimming stripped 0 bases from V and 7 bases from J, with 7 bases between. From germline, CDR1 is MNHEY and CDR2 SVGAGI. CDR3 sequence reads: CASSYSRGQPQHF. The CDR3, as DNA: TGTGCCAGCAGTTACTCACGGGGGCAGCCCCAGCATTTT.

This clone occurred once. The V call is TRBV7-3, the J call TRBJ2-5; D unresolved. V dropped 2 bases and J dropped 5 bases, with 12 bases sitting between them. CDR3 length: 14 amino acids. Looked up from germline, CDR1 is SGHTA and CDR2 is FQGTGA. CDR3 region: CASSLGRAEETQYF. The CDR3 DNA is TGTGCCAGCAGCTTAGGACGGGCTGAGGAGACCCAGTACTTC.

The chain has TRBV11-1 and TRBJ2-2; D is tentatively TRBD1 or TRBD2 (6 bases each). This CDR3 region has 16 residues. V lost 5 bases to trimming and J lost 6 bases, with 19 bases between them. Looked up from germline, CDR1 is SGHAT and CDR2 is FQDESV (reference sequence). The CDR3 bases are TGTGCCAGCAGCCCCGGCAAGGGGGGTATGGCCGGGGAGCTGTTTTTT. Its translation is CASSPGKGGMAGELFF.

The rearrangement uses TRBV9 and TRBJ2-7, with TRBD1 as a possible D gene (6 bases). This CDR3 has 15 residues. Germline V gives CDR1 SGDLS, CDR2 YYNGEE. With 2 bases removed from V and 1 base from J, the gap between germline ends came to 13 bases. The CDR3 DNA reads as TGTGCCAGCAGCGTTGCTCCCGGGACATCCTACGAGCAGTACTTC. Protein product: CASSVAPGTSYEQYF. The whole variable domain, remainder taken from reference TRBV9 and TRBJ2-7, is DSGVTQTPKHLITATGQRVTLRCSPRSGDLSVYWYQQSLDQGLQFLIQYYNGEERAKGNILERFSAQQFPDLHSELNLSSLELGDSALYFCASSVAPGTSYEQYFGPGTRLTVT.